These T cell receptor beta chains were read from a single sample in a study of vaccination and CD4 T cells after COVID-19. Antigens of these TCRs are unknown. TCRdb re-called the PCR reads with MiXCR, one entry per CDR3 protein. The sample lists 11,000 or so distinct CDR3 sequences, roughly 55% occurring once. The sequenced material came from CD4+ T cells from blood, cultured in vitro. These receptors were taken from a human donor who had recovered from COVID-19. Each CDR3 is given with its conserved first and last residue. The D gene is left open where the match is weak. The size entry is marked missing in some rows and otherwise reads once, few, many or a size class.

v_gene	abundance	d_gene	j_gene	CDR3aa	CDR3nt
TRBV12-3/TRBV12-4	large	NA	TRBJ1-6	CASTRGNSPLHF	TGTGCCAGCACCCGGGGGAACTCACCCCTCCACTTT
TRBV6-2/TRBV6-3	NA	TRBD1	TRBJ2-7	CASEEQGAYEQYF	TGTGCCAGCGAGGAACAGGGGGCCTACGAGCAGTACTTC
TRBV27	NA	NA	TRBJ2-1	CASREGFDEQFF	TGTGCCAGCAGAGAAGGGTTTGATGAGCAGTTCTTC
TRBV2	large	NA	TRBJ1-5	CASSERPGNQPQHF	TGTGCCAGCAGTGAAAGGCCGGGCAATCAGCCCCAGCATTTT
TRBV7-2	NA	NA	TRBJ2-5	CASSSRTRASAQYF	TGTGCCAGCAGCTCTCGGACGAGAGCGAGTGCCCAGTACTTC
TRBV28	few	NA	TRBJ1-2	CASSPNPGHSLYGYTF	TGTGCCAGCAGTCCGAATCCGGGACACAGTCTCTATGGCTACACCTTC
TRBV4-1	NA	TRBD1	TRBJ1-2	CASSQPRGSTGTAYYGYTF	TGCGCCAGCAGCCAACCCAGGGGGTCGACCGGGACAGCCTACTATGGCTACACCTTC
TRBV24-1	NA	NA	TRBJ1-5	CATSDSGSDNQPQHF	TGTGCCACCAGTGATTCAGGGTCGGACAATCAGCCCCAGCATTTT
TRBV28	NA	NA	TRBJ1-1	CASSLTGTPPGNTEAFF	TGTGCCAGCAGCCTAACGGGGACTCCCCCGGGGAACACTGAAGCTTTCTTT
TRBV6-4	NA	TRBD2	TRBJ2-1	CASSDSSGSYNEQFF	TGTGCCAGCAGTGACTCTAGCGGGAGCTACAATGAGCAGTTCTTC
TRBV4-2	once	TRBD1	TRBJ1-2	CASSPDRGAYGYTF	TGTGCCAGCAGCCCAGACAGGGGAGCCTATGGCTACACCTTC
TRBV7-2	NA	NA	TRBJ1-6	CASSLGSNSPLHF	TGTGCCAGCAGCTTAGGAAGCAATTCACCCCTCCACTTT
TRBV27	NA	NA	TRBJ2-7	CASRRLSSVLSYEQYF	TGTGCCAGCAGAAGGTTGTCTAGCGTTCTTTCCTACGAGCAGTACTTC
TRBV10-1	NA	TRBD2	TRBJ2-3	CASSASGGLTDTQYF	TGCGCCAGCAGTGCTAGCGGGGGTTTGACAGATACGCAGTATTTT
TRBV7-3	NA	NA	TRBJ2-5	CASSLDSQETQYF	TGTGCCAGCAGCTTAGACAGCCAAGAGACCCAGTACTTC
TRBV2	NA	NA	TRBJ1-1	CASVGEANTEAFF	TGTGCCAGCGTGGGGGAAGCGAACACTGAAGCTTTCTTT
TRBV28	NA	NA	TRBJ2-6	CASRNLGGNSGANVLTF	TGTGCCAGCAGAAACCTAGGGGGGAACTCTGGGGCCAACGTCCTGACTTTC
TRBV4-3	once	TRBD2	TRBJ2-2	CASGLAGGSNTGELFF	TGCGCCAGCGGACTAGCGGGAGGTTCGAACACCGGGGAGCTGTTTTTT
TRBV24-1	few	NA	TRBJ1-5	CATSDSLRSQPQHF	TGTGCCACCAGTGACTCACTAAGGAGCCAGCCCCAGCATTTT
TRBV7-8	few	NA	TRBJ1-5	CASSLERINQPQHF	TGTGCCAGCAGCTTAGAACGGATTAATCAGCCCCAGCATTTT
TRBV6-1	NA	NA	TRBJ2-5	CASRSRQSGETQYF	TGTGCCAGCAGATCTAGACAATCCGGAGAGACCCAGTACTTC
TRBV7-2	NA	TRBD2	TRBJ2-1	CASSSLGRGSLNEQFF	TGTGCCAGCAGCTCCTTGGGCCGCGGGAGTTTGAATGAGCAGTTCTTC
TRBV12-3/TRBV12-4	once	NA	TRBJ2-2	CASSPLPGSVGELFF	TGTGCCAGCAGTCCATTACCGGGGTCGGTCGGGGAGCTGTTCTTT
TRBV6-2/TRBV6-3	NA	TRBD2	TRBJ2-5	CASSYGEGTIKETQYF	TGTGCCAGCAGTTACGGGGAGGGAACGATAAAGGAGACCCAGTACTTC